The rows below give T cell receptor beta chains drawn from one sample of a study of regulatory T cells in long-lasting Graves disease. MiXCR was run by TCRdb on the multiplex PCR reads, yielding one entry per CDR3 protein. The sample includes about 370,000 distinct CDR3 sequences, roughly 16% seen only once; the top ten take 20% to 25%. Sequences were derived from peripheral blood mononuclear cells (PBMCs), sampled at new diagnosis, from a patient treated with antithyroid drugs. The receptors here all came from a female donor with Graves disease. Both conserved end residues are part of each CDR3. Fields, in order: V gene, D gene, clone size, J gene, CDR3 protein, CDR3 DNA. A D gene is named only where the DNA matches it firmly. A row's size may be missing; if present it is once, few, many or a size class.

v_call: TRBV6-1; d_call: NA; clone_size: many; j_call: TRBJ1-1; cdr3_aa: CASSEKYRTEAFF; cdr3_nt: TGTGCCAGCAGTGAAAAGTATCGAACTGAAGCTTTCTTT
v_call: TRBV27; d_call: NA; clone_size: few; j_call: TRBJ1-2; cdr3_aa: CASSSRLDPNYGYTF; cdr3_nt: TGTGCCAGCAGTTCCAGACTAGACCCTAACTATGGCTACACCTTC
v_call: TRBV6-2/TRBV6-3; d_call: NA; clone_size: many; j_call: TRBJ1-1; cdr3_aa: CASSFWLGGGTEAFF; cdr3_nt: TGTGCCAGCAGTTTTTGGTTGGGAGGAGGCACTGAAGCTTTCTTT
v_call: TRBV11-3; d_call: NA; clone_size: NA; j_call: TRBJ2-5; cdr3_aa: CASSDQGWGQETQYF; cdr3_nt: TGTGCCAGCAGCGATCAGGGTTGGGGACAAGAGACCCAGTACTTC
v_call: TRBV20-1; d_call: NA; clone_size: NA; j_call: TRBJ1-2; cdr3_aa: CSARAPSLQLVDYGYTF; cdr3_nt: TGCAGTGCTAGAGCCCCTAGCTTACAGCTGGTTGACTATGGCTACACCTTC
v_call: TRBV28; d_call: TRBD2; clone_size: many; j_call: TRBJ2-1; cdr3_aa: CASRSLRGTSGRVEQFF; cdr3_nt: TGTGCCAGCAGGTCTCTAAGGGGGACTAGCGGGAGGGTCGAGCAGTTCTTC
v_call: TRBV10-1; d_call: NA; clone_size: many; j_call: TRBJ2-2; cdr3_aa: CASSESEGPTGELFF; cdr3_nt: TGCGCCAGCAGTGAGTCAGAGGGGCCCACCGGGGAGCTGTTTTTT
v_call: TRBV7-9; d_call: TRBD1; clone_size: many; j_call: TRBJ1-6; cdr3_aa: CASRPNMTGWNSPLHF; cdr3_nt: TGTGCCAGCCGACCCAACATGACAGGGTGGAATTCACCCCTCCACTTT
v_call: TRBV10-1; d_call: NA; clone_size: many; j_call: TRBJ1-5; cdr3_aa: CASSDDGDEPQHF; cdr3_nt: TGCGCCAGCAGTGATGATGGGGATGAGCCCCAGCATTTT
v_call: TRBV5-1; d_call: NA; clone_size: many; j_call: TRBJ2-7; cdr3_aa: CASSLAVGTYEQYF; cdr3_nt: TGCGCCAGCAGCTTGGCCGTGGGAACCTACGAGCAGTACTTC
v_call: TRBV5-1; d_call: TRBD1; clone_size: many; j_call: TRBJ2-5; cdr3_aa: CASSDRTGANLKETQYF; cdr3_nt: TGCGCCAGCAGCGATCGGACAGGGGCGAACCTCAAAGAGACCCAGTACTTC
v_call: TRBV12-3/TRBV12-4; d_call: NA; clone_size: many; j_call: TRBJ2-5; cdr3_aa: CASSLLAGREETQYF; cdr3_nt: TGTGCCAGCAGTTTATTGGCCGGCAGGGAAGAGACCCAGTACTTC
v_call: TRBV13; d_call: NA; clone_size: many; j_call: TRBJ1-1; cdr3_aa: CASSLSHFYTEAFF; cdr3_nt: TGTGCCAGCAGCTTAAGTCATTTCTACACTGAAGCTTTCTTT
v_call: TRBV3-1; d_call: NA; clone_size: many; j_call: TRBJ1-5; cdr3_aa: CASSQGVYRPPFAPQHF; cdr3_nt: TGTGCCAGCAGCCAAGGAGTGTACAGGCCCCCTTTCGCGCCCCAGCATTTT
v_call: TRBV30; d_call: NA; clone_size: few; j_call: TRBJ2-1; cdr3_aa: CAWKGRGYNEQFF; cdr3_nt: TGTGCCTGGAAGGGCAGGGGATACAATGAGCAGTTCTTC
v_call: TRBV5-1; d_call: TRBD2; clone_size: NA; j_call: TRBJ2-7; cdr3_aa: CASSAGSGAYEQYF; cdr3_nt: TGCGCCAGCAGCGCAGGTAGCGGGGCCTACGAGCAGTACTTC
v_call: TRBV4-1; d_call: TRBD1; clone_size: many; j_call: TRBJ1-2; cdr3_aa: CASSQVLDGGGGPNYGYTF; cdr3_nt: TGCGCCAGCAGCCAAGTGCTTGACGGCGGAGGGGGCCCTAACTATGGCTACACCTTC
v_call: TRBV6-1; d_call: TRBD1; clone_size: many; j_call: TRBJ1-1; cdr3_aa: CASRKGTVNTEAFF; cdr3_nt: TGTGCCAGCAGAAAGGGGACAGTGAACACTGAAGCTTTCTTT
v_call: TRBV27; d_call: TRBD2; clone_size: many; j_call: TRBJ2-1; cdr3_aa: CASSLYLAGPHSEQFF; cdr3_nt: TGTGCCAGCAGTTTATATCTAGCGGGACCCCATAGTGAGCAGTTCTTC
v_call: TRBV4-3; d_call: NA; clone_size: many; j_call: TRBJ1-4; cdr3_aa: CASSFYGGEKLFF; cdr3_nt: TGCGCCAGCAGCTTTTATGGGGGGGAAAAACTGTTTTTT
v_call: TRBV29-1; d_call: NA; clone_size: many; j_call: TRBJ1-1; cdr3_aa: CSGSFLGTEAFF; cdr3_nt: TGCAGCGGATCATTTCTGGGCACTGAAGCTTTCTTT
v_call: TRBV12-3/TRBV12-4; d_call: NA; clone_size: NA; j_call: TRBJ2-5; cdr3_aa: CASTGAKHQETQYF; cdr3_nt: TGTGCCAGCACCGGGGCTAAACACCAAGAGACCCAGTACTTC
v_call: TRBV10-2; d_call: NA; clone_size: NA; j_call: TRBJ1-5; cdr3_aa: CASSEERQPQHF; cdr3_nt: TGCGCCAGCAGTGAGGAGCGTCAGCCCCAGCATTTT
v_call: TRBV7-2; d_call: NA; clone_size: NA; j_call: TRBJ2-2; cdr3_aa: CASSGAIGNPFDTGELFF; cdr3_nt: TGTGCCAGCAGTGGGGCGATCGGGAACCCGTTTGACACCGGGGAGCTGTTTTTT
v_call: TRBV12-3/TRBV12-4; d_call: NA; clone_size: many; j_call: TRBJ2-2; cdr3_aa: CASRQLREPYTGELFF; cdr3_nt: TGTGCCAGCAGACAACTCCGGGAGCCCTACACCGGGGAGCTGTTTTTT
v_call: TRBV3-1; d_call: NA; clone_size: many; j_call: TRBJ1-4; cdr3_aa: CASSQDGAAEKLFF; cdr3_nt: TGTGCCAGCAGCCAAGACGGGGCGGCTGAAAAACTGTTTTTT
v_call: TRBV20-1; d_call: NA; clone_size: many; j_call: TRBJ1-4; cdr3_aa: CSARNFDRDNEKLFF; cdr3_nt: TGCAGTGCTAGGAACTTTGACAGAGACAATGAAAAACTGTTTTTT
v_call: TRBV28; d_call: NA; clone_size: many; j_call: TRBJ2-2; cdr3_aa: CASSLYQANGELFF; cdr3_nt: TGTGCCAGCAGTTTATACCAAGCGAATGGGGAGCTGTTTTTT
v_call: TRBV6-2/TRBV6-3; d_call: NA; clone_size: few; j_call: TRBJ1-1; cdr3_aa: CASSSSVDMNTEAFF; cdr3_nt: TGTGCCAGCAGTTCGTCGGTGGATATGAACACTGAAGCTTTCTTT
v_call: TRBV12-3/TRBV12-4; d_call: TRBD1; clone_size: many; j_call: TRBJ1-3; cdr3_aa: CASRRGQGVYGNTIYF; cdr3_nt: TGTGCCAGCAGACGAGGACAGGGAGTCTATGGAAACACCATATATTTT
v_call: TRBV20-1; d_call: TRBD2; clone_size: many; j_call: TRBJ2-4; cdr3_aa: CSASNSGRPYKNIQYF; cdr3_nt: TGCAGTGCTAGTAATTCCGGGAGGCCCTACAAAAACATTCAGTACTTC
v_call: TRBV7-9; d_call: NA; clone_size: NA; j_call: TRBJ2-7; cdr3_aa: CASSFWGEQYF; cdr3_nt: TGTGCCAGCAGCTTTTGGGGGGAGCAGTACTTC
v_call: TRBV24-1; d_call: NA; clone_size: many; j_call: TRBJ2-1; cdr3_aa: CATSDSLNEQFF; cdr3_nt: TGTGCCACCAGTGATTCTCTTAATGAGCAGTTCTTC
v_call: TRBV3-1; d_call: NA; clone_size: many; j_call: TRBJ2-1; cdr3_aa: CASSQDLVSNEQFF; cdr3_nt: TGTGCCAGCAGCCAAGATCTGGTCTCCAATGAGCAGTTCTTC
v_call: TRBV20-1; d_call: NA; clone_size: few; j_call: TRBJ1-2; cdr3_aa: CSASDSTNYGYTF; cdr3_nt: TGCAGTGCTAGTGACAGCACTAACTATGGCTACACCTTC
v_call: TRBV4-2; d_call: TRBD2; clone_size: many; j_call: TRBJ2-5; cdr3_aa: CASSQECSGGPEETQYF; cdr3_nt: TGTGCCAGCAGCCAAGAGTGTTCGGGAGGGCCAGAAGAGACCCAGTACTTC
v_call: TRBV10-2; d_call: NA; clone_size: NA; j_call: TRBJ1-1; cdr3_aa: CASSEPGENTEAFF; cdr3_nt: TGCGCCAGCAGTGAGCCAGGGGAGAACACTGAAGCTTTCTTT
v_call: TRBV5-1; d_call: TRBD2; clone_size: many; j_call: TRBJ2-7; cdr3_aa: CASSKEGGIYEQYF; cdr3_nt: TGCGCCAGCAGCAAAGAGGGAGGGATTTACGAGCAGTACTTC
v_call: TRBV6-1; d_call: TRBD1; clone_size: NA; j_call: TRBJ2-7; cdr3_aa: CASSETDRDLSYEQYF; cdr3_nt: TGTGCCAGCAGTGAAACGGACAGGGACCTCTCCTACGAGCAGTACTTC
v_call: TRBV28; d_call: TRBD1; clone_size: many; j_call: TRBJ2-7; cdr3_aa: CASSLPPGQSYEQYF; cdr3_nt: TGTGCCAGCAGTTTACCACCGGGACAGTCTTACGAGCAGTACTTC
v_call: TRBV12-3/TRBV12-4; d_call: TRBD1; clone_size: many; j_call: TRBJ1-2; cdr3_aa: CASTKRDSTVNYGYTF; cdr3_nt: TGTGCCAGCACCAAGAGGGACAGTACAGTGAACTATGGCTACACCTTC
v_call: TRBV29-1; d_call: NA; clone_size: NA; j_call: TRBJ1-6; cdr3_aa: CSVEAAAVYNSPLHF; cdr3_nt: TGCAGCGTTGAAGCGGCGGCAGTTTATAATTCACCCCTCCACTTT
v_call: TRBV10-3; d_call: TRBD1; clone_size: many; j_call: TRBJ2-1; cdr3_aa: CAIKPGTDYNEQFF; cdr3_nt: TGTGCCATCAAGCCCGGGACAGACTACAATGAGCAGTTCTTC
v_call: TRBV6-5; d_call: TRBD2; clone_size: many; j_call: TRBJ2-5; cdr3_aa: CASSFSGLAGQETQYF; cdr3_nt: TGTGCCAGCAGTTTCTCGGGACTAGCGGGCCAAGAGACCCAGTACTTC
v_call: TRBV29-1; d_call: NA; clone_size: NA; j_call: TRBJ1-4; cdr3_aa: CSVLTGEKLFF; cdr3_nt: TGCAGCGTGCTGACCGGCGAAAAACTGTTTTTT
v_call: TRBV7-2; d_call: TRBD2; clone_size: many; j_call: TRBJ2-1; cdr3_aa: CASSSKRTSGTTTTNNEQFF; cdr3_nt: TGTGCCAGCAGCTCAAAAAGGACTAGCGGGACGACGACTACTAACAATGAGCAGTTCTTC
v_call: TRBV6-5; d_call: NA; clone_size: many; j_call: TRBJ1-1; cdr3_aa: CASSYALGEAFF; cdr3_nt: TGTGCCAGCAGTTACGCGCTAGGTGAAGCTTTCTTT
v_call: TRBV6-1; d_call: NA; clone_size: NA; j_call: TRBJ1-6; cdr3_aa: CASGDTSPLHF; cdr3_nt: TGTGCCAGCGGCGATACTTCACCCCTCCACTTT
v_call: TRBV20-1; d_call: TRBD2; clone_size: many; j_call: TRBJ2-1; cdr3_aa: CSARDPTSGYNEQFF; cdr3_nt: TGCAGTGCTAGAGATCCCACTAGCGGGTACAATGAGCAGTTCTTC
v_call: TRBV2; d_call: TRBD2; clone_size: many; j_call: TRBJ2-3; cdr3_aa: CASTSSGTSTDTQYF; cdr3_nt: TGTGCCAGCACGTCTAGCGGCACTAGCACAGATACGCAGTATTTT
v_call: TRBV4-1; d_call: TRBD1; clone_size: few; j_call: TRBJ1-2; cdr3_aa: CASSQPWRQGDQNYGYTF; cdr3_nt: TGCGCCAGCAGCCAACCCTGGCGGCAGGGGGACCAGAACTATGGCTACACCTTC
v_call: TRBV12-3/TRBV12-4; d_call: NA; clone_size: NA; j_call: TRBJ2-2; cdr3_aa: CASNSRTGELFF; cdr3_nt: TGTGCCAGCAATTCTCGAACCGGGGAGCTGTTTTTT
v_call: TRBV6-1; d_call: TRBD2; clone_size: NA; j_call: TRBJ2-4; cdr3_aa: CASRLTSGEPKNIQYF; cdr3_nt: TGTGCCAGCAGATTGACTAGCGGGGAGCCCAAAAACATTCAGTACTTC
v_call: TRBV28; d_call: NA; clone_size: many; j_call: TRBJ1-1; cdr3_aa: CASSLRAVDTEAFF; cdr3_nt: TGTGCCAGCAGTTTACGGGCCGTCGACACTGAAGCTTTCTTT
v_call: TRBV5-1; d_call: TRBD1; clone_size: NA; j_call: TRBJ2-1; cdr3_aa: CASSLGQDGDEQFF; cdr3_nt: TGCGCCAGCAGCTTAGGACAGGATGGCGATGAGCAGTTCTTC
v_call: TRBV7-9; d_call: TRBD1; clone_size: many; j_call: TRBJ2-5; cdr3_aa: CATGTDLETQYF; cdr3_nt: TGTGCCACCGGGACAGATTTAGAGACCCAGTACTTC
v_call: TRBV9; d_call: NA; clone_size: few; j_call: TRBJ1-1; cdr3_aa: CASSSGGGYTEAFF; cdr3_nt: TGTGCCAGCAGCTCCGGGGGGGGATACACTGAAGCTTTCTTT
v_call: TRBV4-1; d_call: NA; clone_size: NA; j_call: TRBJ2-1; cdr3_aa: CASSQGLRDGILF; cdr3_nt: TGCGCCAGCAGCCAAGGTCTCCGGGACGGGATACTCTTC
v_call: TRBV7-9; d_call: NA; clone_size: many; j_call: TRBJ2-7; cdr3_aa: CASSLAKGWTHYEQYF; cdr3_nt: TGTGCCAGCAGCTTAGCGAAAGGGTGGACCCACTACGAGCAGTACTTC